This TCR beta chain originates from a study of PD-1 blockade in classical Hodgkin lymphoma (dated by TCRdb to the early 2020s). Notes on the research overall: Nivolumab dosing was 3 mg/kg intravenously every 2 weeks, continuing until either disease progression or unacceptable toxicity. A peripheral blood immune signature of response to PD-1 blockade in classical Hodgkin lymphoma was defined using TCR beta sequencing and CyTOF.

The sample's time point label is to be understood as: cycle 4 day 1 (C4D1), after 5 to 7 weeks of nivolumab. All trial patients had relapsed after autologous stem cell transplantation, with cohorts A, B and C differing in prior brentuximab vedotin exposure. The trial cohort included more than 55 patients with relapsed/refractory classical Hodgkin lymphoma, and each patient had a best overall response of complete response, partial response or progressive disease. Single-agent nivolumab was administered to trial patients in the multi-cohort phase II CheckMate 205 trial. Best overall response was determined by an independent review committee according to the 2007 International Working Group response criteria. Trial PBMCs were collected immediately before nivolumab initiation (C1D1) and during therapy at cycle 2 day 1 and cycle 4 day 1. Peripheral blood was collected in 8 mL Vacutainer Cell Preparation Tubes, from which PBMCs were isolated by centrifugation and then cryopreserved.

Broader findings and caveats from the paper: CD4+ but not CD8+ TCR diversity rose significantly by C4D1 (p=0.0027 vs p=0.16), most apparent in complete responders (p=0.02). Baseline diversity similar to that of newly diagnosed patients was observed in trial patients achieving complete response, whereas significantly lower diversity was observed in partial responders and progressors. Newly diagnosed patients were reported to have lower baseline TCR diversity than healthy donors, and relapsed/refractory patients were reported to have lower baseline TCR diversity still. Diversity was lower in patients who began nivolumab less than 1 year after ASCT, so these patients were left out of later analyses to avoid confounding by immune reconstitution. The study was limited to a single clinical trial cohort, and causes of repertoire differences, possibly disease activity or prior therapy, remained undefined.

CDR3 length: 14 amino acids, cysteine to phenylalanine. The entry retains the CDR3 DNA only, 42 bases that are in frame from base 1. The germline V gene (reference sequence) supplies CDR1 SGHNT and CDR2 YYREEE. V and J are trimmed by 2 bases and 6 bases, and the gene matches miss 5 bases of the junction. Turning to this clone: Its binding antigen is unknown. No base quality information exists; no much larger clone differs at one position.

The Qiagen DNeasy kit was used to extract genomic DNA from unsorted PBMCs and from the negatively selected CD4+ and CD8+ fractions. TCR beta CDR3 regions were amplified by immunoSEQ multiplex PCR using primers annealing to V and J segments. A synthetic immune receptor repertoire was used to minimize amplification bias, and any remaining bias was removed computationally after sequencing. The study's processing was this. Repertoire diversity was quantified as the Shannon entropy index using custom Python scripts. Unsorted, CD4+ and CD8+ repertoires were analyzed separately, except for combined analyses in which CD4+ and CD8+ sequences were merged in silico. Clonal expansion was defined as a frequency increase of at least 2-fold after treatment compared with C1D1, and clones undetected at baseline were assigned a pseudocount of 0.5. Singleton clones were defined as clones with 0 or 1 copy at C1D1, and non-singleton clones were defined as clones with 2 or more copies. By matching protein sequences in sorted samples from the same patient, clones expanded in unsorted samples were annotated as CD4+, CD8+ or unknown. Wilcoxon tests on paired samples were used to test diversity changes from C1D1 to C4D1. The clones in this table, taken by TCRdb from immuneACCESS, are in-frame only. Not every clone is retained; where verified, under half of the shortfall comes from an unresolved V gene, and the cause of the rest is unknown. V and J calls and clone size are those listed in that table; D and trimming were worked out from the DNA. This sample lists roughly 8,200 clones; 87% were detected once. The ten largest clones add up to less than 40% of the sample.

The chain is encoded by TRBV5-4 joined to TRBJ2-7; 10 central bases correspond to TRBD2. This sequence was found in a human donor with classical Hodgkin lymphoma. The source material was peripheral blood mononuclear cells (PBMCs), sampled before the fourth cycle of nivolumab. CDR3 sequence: CASSLAGGPGEQYF. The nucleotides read TGTGCCAGCAGCTTAGCGGGAGGGCCTGGCGAGCAGTACTTC.